This is a list of T cell receptor beta chains from one sample in a study of T cells expressing NK-cell markers. After re-calling the 5' RACE reads, TCRdb lists one entry per CDR3 protein, DNA absent. The repertoire table contains under 600,000 distinct CDR3 sequences. The sample comprised blood T cells: a sorted CD56 or NKG2C T cell subset, CD4+ or CD8+ T cells, or bulk PBMC T cells (not recorded which). Source of these receptors: a woman aged 45-65 years in good health. Both conserved end residues are part of each CDR3. Each record gives: V gene, CDR3 length, J gene, CDR3 protein.

>TRBV11-2|16|TRBJ2-1
CASSLARAVTYNEQFF
>TRBV3-1|15|TRBJ2-3
CASSQRGLGTDTQYF
>TRBV18|12|TRBJ1-1
CASSPQQGEAFF
>TRBV25-1|11|TRBJ2-5
CASVGWETQYF
>TRBV25-1|13|TRBJ1-1
CASSEIGGRQAFF
>TRBV24-1|12|TRBJ2-1
CATPGAFNEQFF
>TRBV12-3/TRBV12-4|16|TRBJ2-5
CASGSPRRRFTETQYF
>TRBV5-1|14|TRBJ1-6
CASSLGSQISPLHF
>TRBV5-5|14|TRBJ2-3
CASSLVQATDTQYF
>TRBV6-6|15|TRBJ2-1
CAITKGGTRNNEQFF
>TRBV20-1|17|TRBJ2-3
CSASASAHRPERGTQYF
>TRBV19|14|TRBJ2-7
CASSISPSAAEQYF
>TRBV12-5|13|TRBJ2-3
CASGLSGSDTQYF
>TRBV3-1|16|TRBJ2-1
CASSQGLASGAPKEFF
>TRBV15|15|TRBJ2-1
CATSRDQALDNEQFF
>TRBV9|15|TRBJ2-5
CASSVERGGVETQYF
>TRBV20-1|12|TRBJ2-1
CSAPGLLNEQFF
>TRBV18|15|TRBJ2-2
CASSPAGQSTGELFF
>TRBV7-6|14|TRBJ2-3
CASRPGTSAYTQYF
>TRBV5-5|16|TRBJ2-5
CASSIGLAGVLETQYF
>TRBV7-3|13|TRBJ2-7
CASSLTPEHEQYF
>TRBV11-2|14|TRBJ2-2
CASSPIQGSGELFF
>TRBV5-4|15|TRBJ2-1
CASSSSGRVHNEQFF
>TRBV5-1|16|TRBJ2-3
CASSPGTRASTDTQYF
>TRBV9|14|TRBJ2-1
CASSGPSTQGEQFF
>TRBV3-1|15|TRBJ2-1
CASSQVLSSYNEQFF
>TRBV19|11|TRBJ1-5
CASSSNQPQHF
>TRBV4-2|15|TRBJ1-3
CASSRIQGSGNTIYF
>TRBV12-5|16|TRBJ1-4
CASGLVLGRSNEKLFF
>TRBV18|14|TRBJ2-2
CASSSGRGTGELFF
>TRBV24-1|16|TRBJ2-2
CATGTGSGGNTGELFF
>TRBV20-1|15|TRBJ1-2
CSARLGQTSTRGYTF
>TRBV1|15|TRBJ1-5
CTSSQGRQGSQPQHF
>TRBV24-1|11|TRBJ2-1
CATLADNEQFF
>TRBV5-1|13|TRBJ1-2
CASSDQGGFDYTF
>TRBV7-9|16|TRBJ2-3
CASSSTSGSGTDTQYF
>TRBV3-1|14|TRBJ1-1
CASSPGGLVTEAFF
>TRBV6-5|14|TRBJ2-5
CASYRGPRGGTQYF
>TRBV29-1|16|TRBJ2-1
CSVGGHGAGTLNEQFF
>TRBV12-3/TRBV12-4|13|TRBJ2-3
CASSLDPGPRQYF
>TRBV10-3|13|TRBJ1-5
CAISGTGNQPQHF
>TRBV6-1|13|TRBJ1-2
CASSEAMGGGYTF
>TRBV6-2/TRBV6-3|12|TRBJ2-7
CASTTGSYEQYF
>TRBV10-3|17|TRBJ2-1
CAISYSGLAGEHNEQFF
>TRBV2|14|TRBJ2-5
CASSEGVYQETQYF
>TRBV11-2|15|TRBJ2-2
CASSLEIIGSGELFF
>TRBV11-3|15|TRBJ2-1
CASSLDGTAGNEQFF
>TRBV25-1|11|TRBJ1-1
CASRGGSGAFF
>TRBV20-1|13|TRBJ1-1
CSAIRDRGKVAFF
>TRBV7-9|17|TRBJ2-1
CASSLLRGQGVYNEQFF
>TRBV21-1|17|TRBJ1-4
CASSGRSDTEDNEKLFF
>TRBV5-1|15|TRBJ1-1
CASSFEAGLNTEAFF
>TRBV7-9|16|TRBJ2-6
CASSPRAGAGANVLTF
>TRBV20-1|13|TRBJ2-1
CSARAGRALEQFF
>TRBV20-1|16|TRBJ2-2
CSARVPGTSQSGELFF
>TRBV6-5|14|TRBJ2-1
CASRPGLGNNEQFF
>TRBV3-1|13|TRBJ2-7
CASSRSSGFKQYF
>TRBV25-1|14|TRBJ1-2
CASIGRVDPYGYTF
>TRBV29-1|13|TRBJ1-5
CSVGEQINQPQHF
>TRBV20-1|14|TRBJ2-1
CSAGLLVGVIEQFF